The subject of this entry is one T cell receptor beta chain. The antigen is undetermined. This specimen comes from a study of shared clonotypes between healthy human individuals. The CDR3 sequence is 13 residues long. V shed 6 bases and J shed 1 base, with 9 bases lying between them. Germline loops: CDR1 SGHAT, CDR2 FQDESV (reference sequence). Authors' analysis steps: Filtering differed, since immunoSEQ gave only junction sequences and no quality scores. Sequencing used immunoSEQ multiplex PCR; TCRdb keeps in-frame clones, though not all of them. V and J calls and clone size come straight from that table; D and trimming were deduced from the DNA. The profile shows about 320,000 clones, roughly 84% of them singletons. General study findings and limits: In general, naive subsets displayed greater estimated richness than memory subsets did. Only blood was sampled; tissue repertoires likely differ. Sequencing depth was expected to influence donor clonotype sharing.

The TCR comes from a man in his late teens or twenties in good health. V and J are TRBV11-1 and TRBJ2-5, with D uncertain. The sequenced sample was memory CD8+ T cells sorted from blood. The subset here: CD45RO+ cells pooled with CCR7-negative TemRA cells. The CDR3 here is CASRLWVQETQYF. DNA for the CDR3: TGTGCCAGCAGGTTGTGGGTCCAAGAGACCCAGTACTTC. The complete variable domain, with remaining parts taken from reference TRBV11-1 and TRBJ2-5, reads EAEVAQSPRYKITEKSQAVAFWCDPISGHATLYWYRQILGQGPELLVQFQDESVVDDSQLPKDRFSAERLKGVDSTLKIQPAELGDSAMYLCASRLWVQETQYFGPGTRLLVL.